This T cell receptor (beta chain) was found in a study of cytomegalovirus exposure and HLA in healthy donors. The CDR3 is 16 residues long. Germline values: CDR1 MNHEY, CDR2 SMNVEV (reference sequence). Deletions cut 2 bases from V and 7 bases from J, with 21 bases between. It was with 60 Vbeta and 13 Jbeta primers that the PCR ran. The protocol was immunoSEQ multiplex PCR, while the TCRdb copy is restricted to in-frame clones and leaves out a portion. In the table there are 100,000 to 150,000 clones, about 81% of which are singletons. The chain combines TRBV27 with TRBJ2-7; D possibly corresponds to TRBD2 (5 bases). The sample was PBMCs. This TCR derives from a woman between 25 and 40 years old in good health and CMV-seronegative. This chain's CDR3 is CASSLKPPLAPYEQYF. CDR3 DNA: TGTGCCAGCAGTTTAAAACCCCCCCTAGCCCCGTATGAGCAGTACTTC.